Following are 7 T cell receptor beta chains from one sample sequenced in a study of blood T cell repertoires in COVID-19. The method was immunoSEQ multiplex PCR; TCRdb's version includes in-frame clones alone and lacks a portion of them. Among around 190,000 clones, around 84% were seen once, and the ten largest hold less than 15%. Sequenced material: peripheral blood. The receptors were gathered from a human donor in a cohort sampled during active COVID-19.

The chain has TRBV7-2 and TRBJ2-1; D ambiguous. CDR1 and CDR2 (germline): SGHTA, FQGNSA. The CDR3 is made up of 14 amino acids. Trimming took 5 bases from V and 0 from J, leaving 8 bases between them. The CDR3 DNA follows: TGTGCCAGCAGCAAACGGAGCTCCTACAATGAGCAGTTCTTC. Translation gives CASSKRSSYNEQFF.

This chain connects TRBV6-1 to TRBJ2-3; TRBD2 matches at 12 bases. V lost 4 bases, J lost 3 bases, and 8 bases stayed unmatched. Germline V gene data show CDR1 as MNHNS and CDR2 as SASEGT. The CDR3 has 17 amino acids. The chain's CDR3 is CASSVIAGTSGTDTQYF. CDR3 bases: TGTGCCAGCAGTGTAATCGCCGGGACTAGCGGGACAGATACGCAGTATTTT.

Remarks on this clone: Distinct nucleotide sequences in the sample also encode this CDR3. CDR3 DNA sequence: TGTGCCAGCAGCTTACGCCTAGCGGGGGCCGGGGAGCTGTTTTTT. Translated: CASSLRLAGAGELFF. This sequence joins TRBV7-9 and TRBJ2-2; 10 positions match TRBD2. The CDR3 spans 15 residues. CDR1 and CDR2 from the germline V gene are SEHNR and FQNEAQ (reference sequence). V trimming: 2 bases; J trimming: 6 bases; junction bases outside the gene matches: 3. The whole variable domain, remainder taken from reference TRBV7-9 and TRBJ2-2, is DTGVSQNPRHKITKRGQNVTFRCDPISEHNRLYWYRQTLGQGPEFLTYFQNEAQLEKSRLLSDRFSAERPKGSFSTLEIQRTEQGDSAMYLCASSLRLAGAGELFFGEGSRLTVL.

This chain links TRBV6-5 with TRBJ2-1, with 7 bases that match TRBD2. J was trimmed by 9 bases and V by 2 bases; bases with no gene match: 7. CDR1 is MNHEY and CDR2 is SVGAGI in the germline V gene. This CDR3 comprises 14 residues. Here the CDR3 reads CASSYGRENSEQFF. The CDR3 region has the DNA TGTGCCAGCAGTTACGGGCGGGAGAACAGTGAGCAGTTCTTC.

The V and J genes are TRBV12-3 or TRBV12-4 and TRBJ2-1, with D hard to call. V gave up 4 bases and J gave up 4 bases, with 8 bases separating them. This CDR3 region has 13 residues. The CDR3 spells CASSSTEYNEQFF. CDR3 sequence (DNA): TGTGCCAGCAGTTCGACTGAGTACAATGAGCAGTTCTTC.

The CDR3 loop is CASSRRPTGGTTDTQYF. DNA for the CDR3: TGCGCCAGCAGCCGACGGCCCACCGGCGGTACCACAGATACGCAGTATTTT. The J gene is TRBJ2-3, the V gene TRBV5-1, with D unclear. Trimming pared 4 bases from V and 2 bases from J, leaving 20 bases between. From germline, CDR1 is SGHRS and CDR2 YFSETQ. This CDR3 comprises 17 residues. Drawing the rest from reference TRBV5-1 and TRBJ2-3, the complete variable domain is KAGVTQTPRYLIKTRGQQVTLSCSPISGHRSVSWYQQTPGQGLQFLFEYFSETQRNKGNFPGRFSGRQFSNSRSEMNVSTLELGDSALYLCASSRRPTGGTTDTQYFGPGTRLTVL.

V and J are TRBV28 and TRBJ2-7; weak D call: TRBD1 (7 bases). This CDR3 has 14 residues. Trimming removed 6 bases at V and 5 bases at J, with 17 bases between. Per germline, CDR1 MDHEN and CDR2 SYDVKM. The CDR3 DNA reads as TGTGCCAGCAGCGACGGAGGAGGGGGCAACGAGCAGTACTTC. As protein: CASSDGGGGNEQYF.